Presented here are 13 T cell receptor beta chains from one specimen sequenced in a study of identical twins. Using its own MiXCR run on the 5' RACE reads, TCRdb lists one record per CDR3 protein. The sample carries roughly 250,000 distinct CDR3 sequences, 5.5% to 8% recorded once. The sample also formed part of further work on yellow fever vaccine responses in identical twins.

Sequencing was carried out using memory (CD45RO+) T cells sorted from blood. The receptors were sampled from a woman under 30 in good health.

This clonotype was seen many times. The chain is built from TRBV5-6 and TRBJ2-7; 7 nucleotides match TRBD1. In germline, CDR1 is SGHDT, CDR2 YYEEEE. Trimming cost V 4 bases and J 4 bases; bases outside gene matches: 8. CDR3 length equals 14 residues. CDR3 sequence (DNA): TGTGCCAGCAGCCCCTCAGGGGGTTTATACGAGCAGTACTTC. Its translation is CASSPSGGLYEQYF. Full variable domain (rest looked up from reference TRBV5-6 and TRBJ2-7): DAGVTQSPTHLIKTRGQQVTLRCSPKSGHDTVSWYQQALGQGPQFIFQYYEEEERQRGNFPDRFSGHQFPNYSSELNVNALLLGDSALYLCASSPSGGLYEQYFGPGTRLTVT.

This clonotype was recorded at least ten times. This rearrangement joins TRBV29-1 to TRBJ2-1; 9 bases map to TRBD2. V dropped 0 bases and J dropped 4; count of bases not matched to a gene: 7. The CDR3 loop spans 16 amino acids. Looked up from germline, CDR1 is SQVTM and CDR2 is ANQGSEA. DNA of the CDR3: TGCAGCGTTGAAGAGGGACTAGCTACCTTTTACAATGAGCAGTTCTTC. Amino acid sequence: CSVEEGLATFYNEQFF.

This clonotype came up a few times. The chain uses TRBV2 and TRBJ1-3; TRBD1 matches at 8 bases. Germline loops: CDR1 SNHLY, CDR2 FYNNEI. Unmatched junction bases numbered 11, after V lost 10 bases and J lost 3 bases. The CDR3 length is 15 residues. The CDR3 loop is CATLDRERIGNTIYF. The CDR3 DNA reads TGTGCCACTTTGGACAGGGAGAGGATTGGAAACACCATATATTTT.

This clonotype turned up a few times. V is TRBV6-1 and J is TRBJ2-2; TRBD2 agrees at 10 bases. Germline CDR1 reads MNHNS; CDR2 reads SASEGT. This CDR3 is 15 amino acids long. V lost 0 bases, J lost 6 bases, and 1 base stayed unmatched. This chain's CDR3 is CASSEASGGAGELFF. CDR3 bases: TGTGCCAGCAGTGAAGCGAGCGGGGGGGCCGGGGAGCTGTTTTTT.

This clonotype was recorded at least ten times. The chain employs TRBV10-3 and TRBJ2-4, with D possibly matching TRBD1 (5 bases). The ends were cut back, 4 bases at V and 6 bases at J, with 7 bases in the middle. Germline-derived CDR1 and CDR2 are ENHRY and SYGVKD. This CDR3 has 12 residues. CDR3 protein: CAISVDRNIQYF. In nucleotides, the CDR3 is TGTGCCATCAGTGTAGACAGAAACATTCAGTACTTC.

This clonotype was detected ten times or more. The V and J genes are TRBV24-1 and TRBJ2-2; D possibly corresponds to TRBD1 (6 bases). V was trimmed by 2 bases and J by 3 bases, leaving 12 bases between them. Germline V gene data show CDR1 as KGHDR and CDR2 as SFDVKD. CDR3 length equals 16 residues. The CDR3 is CATSDWRTDDTGELFF. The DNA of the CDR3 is TGTGCCACCAGTGATTGGCGGACAGACGACACCGGGGAGCTGTTTTTT.

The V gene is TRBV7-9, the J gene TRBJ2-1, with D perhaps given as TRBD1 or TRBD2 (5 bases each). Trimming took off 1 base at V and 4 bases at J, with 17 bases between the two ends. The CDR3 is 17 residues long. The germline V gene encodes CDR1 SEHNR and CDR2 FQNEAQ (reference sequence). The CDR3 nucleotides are TGTGCCAGCAGCTTAGGGGGGTTCGGCGCCCGGTACAATGAGCAGTTCTTC. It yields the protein CASSLGGFGARYNEQFF.

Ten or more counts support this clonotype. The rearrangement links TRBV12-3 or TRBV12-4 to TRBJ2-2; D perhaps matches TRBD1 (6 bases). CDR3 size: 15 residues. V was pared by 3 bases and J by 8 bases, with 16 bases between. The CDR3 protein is CASSFQDSGIGELFF. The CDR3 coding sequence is TGTGCCAGCAGTTTCCAGGACAGTGGGATAGGGGAGCTGTTTTTT.

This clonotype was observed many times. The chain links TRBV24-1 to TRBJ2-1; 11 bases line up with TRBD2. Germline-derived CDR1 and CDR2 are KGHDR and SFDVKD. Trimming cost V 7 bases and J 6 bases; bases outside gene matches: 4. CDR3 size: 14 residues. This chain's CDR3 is CATSTGTSGNEQFF. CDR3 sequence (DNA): TGTGCCACCAGCACCGGGACTAGCGGCAATGAGCAGTTCTTC.

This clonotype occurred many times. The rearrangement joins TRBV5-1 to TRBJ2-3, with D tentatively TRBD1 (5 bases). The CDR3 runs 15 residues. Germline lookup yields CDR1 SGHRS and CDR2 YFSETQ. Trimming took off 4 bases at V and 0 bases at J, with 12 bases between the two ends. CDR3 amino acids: CASSPVGHSTDTQYF. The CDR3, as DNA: TGCGCCAGCAGCCCCGTGGGGCATAGCACAGATACGCAGTATTTT.

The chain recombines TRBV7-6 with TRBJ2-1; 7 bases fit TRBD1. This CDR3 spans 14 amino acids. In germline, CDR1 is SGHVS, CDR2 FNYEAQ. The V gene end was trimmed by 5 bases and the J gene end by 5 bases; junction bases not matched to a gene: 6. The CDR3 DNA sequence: TGTGCCAGCAGCCCCGACAGGGTCAACAATGAGCAGTTCTTC. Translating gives CASSPDRVNNEQFF.

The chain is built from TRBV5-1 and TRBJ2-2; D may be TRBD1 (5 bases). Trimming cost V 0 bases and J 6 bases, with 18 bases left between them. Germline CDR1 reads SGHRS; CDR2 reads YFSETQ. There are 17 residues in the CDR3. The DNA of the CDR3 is TGCGCCAGCAGCTTGGCCCAGGGTCCTTTATGGCCCGGGGAGCTGTTTTTT. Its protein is CASSLAQGPLWPGELFF. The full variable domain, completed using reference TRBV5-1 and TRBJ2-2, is KAGVTQTPRYLIKTRGQQVTLSCSPISGHRSVSWYQQTPGQGLQFLFEYFSETQRNKGNFPGRFSGRQFSNSRSEMNVSTLELGDSALYLCASSLAQGPLWPGELFFGEGSRLTVL.

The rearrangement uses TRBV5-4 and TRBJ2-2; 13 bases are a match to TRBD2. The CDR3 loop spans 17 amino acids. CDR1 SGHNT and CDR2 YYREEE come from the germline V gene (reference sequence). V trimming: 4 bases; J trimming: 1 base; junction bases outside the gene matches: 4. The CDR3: CASSLGTSGKNTGELFF. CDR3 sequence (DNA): TGTGCCAGCAGCCTCGGGACTAGCGGGAAGAACACCGGGGAGCTGTTTTTT. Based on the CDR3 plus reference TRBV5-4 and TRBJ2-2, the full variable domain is ETGVTQSPTHLIKTRGQQVTLRCSSQSGHNTVSWYQQALGQGPQFIFQYYREEENGRGNFPPRFSGLQFPNYSSELNVNALELDDSALYLCASSLGTSGKNTGELFFGEGSRLTVL.